The 24 T cell receptor beta chains given below trace back to one sample, sequenced in a study of blood T cell repertoires in COVID-19. TCRdb's table, derived via immunoSEQ multiplex PCR, lists solely in-frame clones and lacks some. Of about 300,000 clones in the sample, around 89% were seen once. Sequencing was performed on peripheral blood. The receptor set was obtained from a man aged 40-55 years with acute or convalescent COVID-19.

The V and J genes are TRBV3-1 (or the pseudogene TRBV3-2) and TRBJ1-6, with D maybe TRBD1 (5 bases). Germline V gives CDR1 LGHDT, CDR2 YNNKEL (reference sequence). Trimming pared 5 bases from V and 14 bases from J, leaving 22 bases between. This CDR3 is 15 amino acids long. DNA of the CDR3: TGTGCCAGCAGCTCCCGGGCCCTCAGCTCGGGGGCCCTCCACTTT. It encodes CASSSRALSSGALHF.

This rearrangement joins TRBV11-1 to TRBJ2-5; 7 nucleotides agree with TRBD1. The CDR3 spans 16 residues. The germline gives CDR1 SGHAT, CDR2 FQDESV (reference sequence). With V trimmed by 6 bases and J by 2 bases, 12 bases remained unmatched. This CDR3 reads CASRLGQAYSQETQYF. As DNA, the CDR3 is TGTGCCAGCAGACTCGGACAGGCCTATTCACAAGAGACCCAGTACTTC. The full variable domain, with the rest looked up from reference TRBV11-1 and TRBJ2-5, is EAEVAQSPRYKITEKSQAVAFWCDPISGHATLYWYRQILGQGPELLVQFQDESVVDDSQLPKDRFSAERLKGVDSTLKIQPAELGDSAMYLCASRLGQAYSQETQYFGPGTRLLVL.

The chain uses TRBV6-4 and TRBJ2-6, with 9 nucleotides matching TRBD1. CDR1 is MRHNA, CDR2 SNTAGT, per germline. The CDR3 has 16 residues. V gave up 6 bases and J gave up 1 base; unmatched junction bases: 4. CDR3 loop: CASSPGQGSGANVLTF. CDR3 DNA sequence: TGTGCCAGCAGCCCGGGACAGGGATCTGGGGCCAACGTCCTGACTTTC.

V and J are TRBV12-3 or TRBV12-4 and TRBJ2-7; the D is unclear. The V end lost 3 bases, the J end lost 4 bases, and 7 bases lay between the germline ends. The CDR3 spans 12 residues. CDR3 DNA sequence: TGTGCCAGCAGTTTCGGTCTGTACGAGCAGTACTTC. Its protein product is CASSFGLYEQYF.

This rearrangement joins TRBV2 to TRBJ2-2; TRBD1 matches at 9 bases. Germline V lookup: CDR1 SNHLY, CDR2 FYNNEI. Losses at the gene ends were 7 bases for V and 4 bases for J; bases not matched to a gene: 4. This CDR3 is built from 14 residues. In DNA, the CDR3 is TGTGCCAGCAAATCGACAGGGGGCACCGGGGAGCTGTTTTTT. Its protein is CASKSTGGTGELFF.

The chain is built from TRBV25-1 and TRBJ2-3; D gene ambiguous. The germline V and J ends were trimmed by 5 bases and 5 bases, with 8 bases remaining between them. This CDR3 has 12 amino acids. Germline loops: CDR1 MGHDK, CDR2 SYGVNS. The chain's CDR3 is CASSSPGDTQYF. The CDR3 DNA follows: TGTGCCAGCAGTTCCCCCGGAGATACGCAGTATTTT.

This rearrangement joins TRBV5-4 to TRBJ1-3, with 7 bases identical to TRBD1. V lost 4 bases and J lost 1; bases outside the gene matches: 8. The germline V gene has CDR1 SGHNT and CDR2 YYREEE (reference sequence). The CDR3 covers 16 residues. The CDR3 coding sequence is TGTGCCAGCAGCCCCACCATGACAGGGTCTGGAAACACCATATATTTT. Its protein product is CASSPTMTGSGNTIYF.

The J gene is TRBJ2-1, the V gene TRBV5-1; TRBD2 agrees at 7 bases. CDR1 SGHRS and CDR2 YFSETQ come from the germline V gene. Unmatched junction bases numbered 2, after V lost 2 bases and J lost 0 bases. This CDR3 has 15 amino acids. CDR3 region: CASSLLALSYNEQFF. The CDR3 nucleotides are TGCGCCAGCAGCTTACTAGCGCTCTCCTACAATGAGCAGTTCTTC. Full variable domain (rest looked up from reference TRBV5-1 and TRBJ2-1): KAGVTQTPRYLIKTRGQQVTLSCSPISGHRSVSWYQQTPGQGLQFLFEYFSETQRNKGNFPGRFSGRQFSNSRSEMNVSTLELGDSALYLCASSLLALSYNEQFFGPGTRLTVL.

The V and J genes are TRBV30 and TRBJ1-5; D is perhaps TRBD1 (6 bases). Germline V gives CDR1 GTSNPN, CDR2 SVGIG (reference sequence). The V end was cut by 1 base, the J end by 4 bases, with 11 bases between. The CDR3 covers 14 residues. The CDR3 region is CAWSEGGTNQPQHF. The CDR3 DNA reads TGTGCCTGGAGTGAGGGAGGGACAAATCAGCCCCAGCATTTT.

This clone was detected a few times. The chain has TRBV10-2 and TRBJ1-5, with 7 nucleotides matching TRBD1. This CDR3 comprises 15 residues. The germline CDR1 and CDR2 sequences are WSHSY and SAAADI. The V segment lost 5 bases and the J segment 0 bases; nucleotides outside the gene matches: 4. CDR3 residues: CASSIDRVSNQPQHF. DNA for the CDR3: TGCGCCAGCAGTATAGACAGGGTTAGCAATCAGCCCCAGCATTTT.

The J gene is TRBJ2-6, the V gene TRBV9; the match to TRBD1 covers 8 bases. This CDR3 spans 17 amino acids. Germline assignment: CDR1 SGDLS and CDR2 YYNGEE. Losses at the gene ends were 4 bases for V and 2 bases for J; bases not matched to a gene: 8. CDR3 DNA: TGTGCCAGCAGCCCCCGGACAGGGAACCCTGGGGCCAACGTCCTGACTTTC. This gives the protein CASSPRTGNPGANVLTF.

This clone was picked up one time. The V call is TRBV19, the J call TRBJ1-2, with D tentatively TRBD1 (5 bases). V was clipped by 5 bases and J by 6 bases, with 16 bases between them. The CDR3 runs 14 residues. Per the germline V gene, CDR1 is LNHDA and CDR2 is SQIVND (reference sequence). The chain's CDR3 is CASSGSRGWNGYTF. The CDR3 bases are TGTGCCAGTAGTGGATCGCGGGGCTGGAATGGCTACACCTTC.

This clone appeared once. The chain uses TRBV19 and TRBJ2-2; 7 bases match TRBD2. The ends lost 4 bases at V and 5 bases at J; junction bases unmatched: 13. This CDR3 comprises 17 residues. CDR1 is LNHDA, CDR2 SQIVND, per germline (reference sequence). Here the CDR3 reads CASSKIVGTIQTGELFF. In nucleotides, the CDR3 is TGTGCCAGTAGTAAAATCGTCGGGACTATCCAAACCGGGGAGCTGTTTTTT.

The rearrangement links TRBV5-1 to TRBJ1-4, with D possibly matching TRBD1 (5 bases). The germline V and J ends were trimmed by 4 bases and 4 bases, with 17 bases remaining between them. Germline CDR1 is SGHRS and CDR2 is YFSETQ. The CDR3 is 16 residues long. CDR3 sequence reads: CASSDGGVGDNEKLFF. CDR3 nucleotides: TGCGCCAGCAGCGACGGGGGAGTAGGGGATAATGAAAAACTGTTTTTT.

The genes are TRBV5-1 and TRBJ2-7, with TRBD1 as a possible D gene (5 bases). The germline V and J ends were trimmed by 1 base and 3 bases, with 11 bases remaining between them. The germline V gene has CDR1 SGHRS and CDR2 YFSETQ. The CDR3 length is 14 residues. This CDR3 is CASSLPREGYEQYF. CDR3 coding DNA: TGCGCCAGCAGCTTGCCCAGGGAAGGCTACGAGCAGTACTTC.

This clone was picked up one time. The CDR3 is CASSLRAAMDSPLHF. CDR3 sequence (DNA): TGTGCCAGCAGCTTACGCGCCGCTATGGATTCACCCCTCCACTTT. The chain recombines TRBV11-2 with TRBJ1-6; unclear D gene. Trimming left V 2 bases short and J 8 bases short, with 13 bases between. CDR3 length: 15 residues. The germline V gene has CDR1 SGHAT and CDR2 FQNNGV.

The chain is built from TRBV5-1 and TRBJ1-2; D is possibly TRBD1 (6 bases). This CDR3 spans 12 amino acids. CDR1 SGHRS and CDR2 YFSETQ come from the germline V gene. The germline V and J ends were trimmed by 3 bases and 13 bases, with 16 bases remaining between them. CDR3 region: CASSSTPGVGTF. The CDR3 nucleotides read TGCGCCAGCAGCTCGACGCCAGGGGTGGGCACCTTC. Drawing the rest from reference TRBV5-1 and TRBJ1-2, the complete variable domain is KAGVTQTPRYLIKTRGQQVTLSCSPISGHRSVSWYQQTPGQGLQFLFEYFSETQRNKGNFPGRFSGRQFSNSRSEMNVSTLELGDSALYLCASSSTPGVGTFGSGTRLTVV.

This chain uses TRBV6-5 with TRBJ1-1; D is possibly TRBD1 (5 bases). CDR3 length equals 14 residues. With 4 bases removed from V and 6 bases from J, the gap between germline ends came to 15 bases. Per germline, CDR1 MNHEY and CDR2 SVGAGI. CDR3 sequence: CASSSSGGAAEAFF. CDR3 nucleotide sequence: TGTGCCAGCAGTTCATCTGGCGGGGCGGCTGAAGCTTTCTTT.

V and J are TRBV6-6 and TRBJ1-2; D is unclear. With 6 bases removed from V and 8 bases from J, the gap between germline ends came to 13 bases. The CDR3 length is 12 residues. CDR1 and CDR2 from the germline V gene are MNHNY and SVGAGI (reference sequence). CDR3 nucleotides: TGTGCCAGCAGCCCCCCCACACAAGGCTACACCTTC. It codes for CASSPPTQGYTF.

The chain links TRBV18 to TRBJ1-2; 8 nucleotides align to TRBD1. The CDR3 is 19 residues long. V shed 1 base, J shed 3 bases, and the junction held 16 bases outside the gene matches. Germline loops: CDR1 KGHSH, CDR2 LQKENI. The CDR3 sequence is CASSPQSPRRQGADYGYTF. As DNA, the CDR3 is TGTGCCAGCTCACCACAATCCCCCAGGCGGCAGGGGGCAGACTATGGCTACACCTTC.

The chain is built from TRBV5-6 and TRBJ2-1, with 7 nucleotides matching TRBD1. V dropped 0 bases and J dropped 0; count of bases not matched to a gene: 12. The length of the CDR3 is 19 residues. Germline V gene sequence: CDR1 SGHDT, CDR2 YYEEEE. The CDR3 sequence is CASSLESGTALYSYNEQFF. For the CDR3, the DNA is TGTGCCAGCAGCTTGGAATCAGGGACAGCCCTTTACTCCTACAATGAGCAGTTCTTC.

This clone has only one observation. This chain links TRBV24-1 with TRBJ2-1; 9 nucleotides align to TRBD1. The CDR3 length is 16 residues. V was pared by 4 bases and J by 5 bases, with 8 bases of the junction left unmatched. Germline loops: CDR1 KGHDR, CDR2 SFDVKD. CDR3 bases: TGTGCCACCAGTGACTCCGGGACAGGGAGGCACAATGAGCAGTTCTTC. It codes for CATSDSGTGRHNEQFF.

The J gene is TRBJ2-3, the V gene TRBV6-2 or TRBV6-3; 8 nucleotides match TRBD2. CDR3 length: 15 residues. The germline gives CDR1 MNHEY, CDR2 SVGEGT. After removal of 4 bases from V and 6 bases from J, the junction contained 9 bases not matched to a gene. Written as DNA, the CDR3 is TGTGCCAGCAGTTTTATTAGCGGGGCGGGGGATACGCAGTATTTT. As protein: CASSFISGAGDTQYF.

The chain employs TRBV7-9 and TRBJ1-5, with 11 bases fitting TRBD1. The V and J ends lost 1 base and 4 bases, in that order; junction bases with no gene match: 3. This CDR3 is built from 16 residues. Germline CDR1 and CDR2: SEHNR and FQNEAQ (reference sequence). CDR3 amino acids: CASSLGTGGWNQPQHF. The CDR3 DNA sequence: TGTGCCAGCAGCTTAGGGACAGGGGGCTGGAATCAGCCCCAGCATTTT.